This T cell receptor beta chain was sequenced during a study of control samples from healthy donors and cancer patients. TCRdb keeps only in-frame clones here, not all; method: immunoSEQ multiplex PCR. The sample yields roughly 130,000 clones, roughly 94% seen once. The CDR3 spans 16 residues. Losses at the gene ends were 1 base for V and 1 base for J; bases not matched to a gene: 7. In germline, CDR1 is SGHNT, CDR2 YYREEE (reference sequence). The genes are TRBV5-4 and TRBJ1-1; 7 nucleotides align to TRBD1. Specimen: blood. This TCR was recovered from a man aged 25-45 years in good health. Here the CDR3 DNA reads TGTGCCAGCAGCTTGCTCAGGGGGTCGTCGAACACTGAAGCTTTCTTT. Translating it yields CASSLLRGSSNTEAFF.